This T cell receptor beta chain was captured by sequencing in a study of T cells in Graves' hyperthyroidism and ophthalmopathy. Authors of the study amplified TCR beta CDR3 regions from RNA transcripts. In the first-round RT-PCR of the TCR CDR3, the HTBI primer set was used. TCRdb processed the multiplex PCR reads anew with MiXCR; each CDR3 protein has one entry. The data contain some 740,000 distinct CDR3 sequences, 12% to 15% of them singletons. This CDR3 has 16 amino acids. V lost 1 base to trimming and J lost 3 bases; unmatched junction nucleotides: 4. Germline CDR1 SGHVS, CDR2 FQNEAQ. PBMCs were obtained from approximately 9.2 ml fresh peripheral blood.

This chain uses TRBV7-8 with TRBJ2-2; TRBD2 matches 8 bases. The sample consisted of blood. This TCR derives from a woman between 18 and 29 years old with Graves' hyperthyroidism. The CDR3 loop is CASSLDRTSYTGELFF. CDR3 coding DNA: TGTGCCAGCAGCTTAGACCGGACTAGCTACACCGGGGAGCTGTTTTTT. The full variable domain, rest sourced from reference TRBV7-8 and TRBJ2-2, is GAGVSQSPRYKVAKRGQDVALRCDPISGHVSLFWYQQALGQGPEFLTYFQNEAQLDKSGLPSDRFFAERPEGSVSTLKIQRTQQEDSAVYLCASSLDRTSYTGELFFGEGSRLTVL.